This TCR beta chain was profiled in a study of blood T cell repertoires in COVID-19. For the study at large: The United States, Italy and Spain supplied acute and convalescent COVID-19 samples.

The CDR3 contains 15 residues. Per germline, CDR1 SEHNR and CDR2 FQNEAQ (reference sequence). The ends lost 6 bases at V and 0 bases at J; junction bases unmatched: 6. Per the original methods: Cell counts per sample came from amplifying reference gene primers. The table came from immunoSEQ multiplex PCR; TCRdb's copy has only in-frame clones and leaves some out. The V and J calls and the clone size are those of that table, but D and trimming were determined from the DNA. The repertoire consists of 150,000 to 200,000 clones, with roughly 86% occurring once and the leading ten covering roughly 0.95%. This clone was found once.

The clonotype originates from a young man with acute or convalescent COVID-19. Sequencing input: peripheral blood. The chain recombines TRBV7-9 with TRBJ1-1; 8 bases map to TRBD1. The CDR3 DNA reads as TGTGCCAGCAGTTCCGGGACAGGACTGAACACTGAAGCTTTCTTT. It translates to CASSSGTGLNTEAFF.